This T cell receptor beta chain was identified in a study of blood T cell repertoires in COVID-19. As for the study in general: PBMCs, B-cell-depleted T cells, or T cells provided the cDNA or gDNA that made up the material.

Seattle researchers signed up patients amid active infection and tracked them longitudinally. Assay used: immunoSEQ multiplex PCR; TCRdb lists only in-frame clones, some missing. The table has 120,000 to 150,000 clones, about nine tenths seen once. Trimming left V 5 bases short and J 1 base short, with 10 bases between. This CDR3 is 14 amino acids long. CDR1 is SGHNT, CDR2 YENEEA, per germline. The sample comprised peripheral blood. This TCR came from a human donor with COVID-19, enrolled during active disease. The donor label of this sample is uncertain. The V and J genes are TRBV11-3 and TRBJ2-3; D is possibly TRBD2 (6 bases). The CDR3 DNA reads as TGTGCCAGCAGCGGAGGGGAGGGCACAGATACGCAGTATTTT. Encoded protein: CASSGGEGTDTQYF. Complete variable domain (other parts from reference TRBV11-3 and TRBJ2-3): EAGVVQSPRYKIIEKKQPVAFWCNPISGHNTLYWYLQNLGQGPELLIRYENEEAVDDSQLPKDRFSAERLKGVDSTLKIQPAELGDSAVYLCASSGGEGTDTQYFGPGTRLTVL.